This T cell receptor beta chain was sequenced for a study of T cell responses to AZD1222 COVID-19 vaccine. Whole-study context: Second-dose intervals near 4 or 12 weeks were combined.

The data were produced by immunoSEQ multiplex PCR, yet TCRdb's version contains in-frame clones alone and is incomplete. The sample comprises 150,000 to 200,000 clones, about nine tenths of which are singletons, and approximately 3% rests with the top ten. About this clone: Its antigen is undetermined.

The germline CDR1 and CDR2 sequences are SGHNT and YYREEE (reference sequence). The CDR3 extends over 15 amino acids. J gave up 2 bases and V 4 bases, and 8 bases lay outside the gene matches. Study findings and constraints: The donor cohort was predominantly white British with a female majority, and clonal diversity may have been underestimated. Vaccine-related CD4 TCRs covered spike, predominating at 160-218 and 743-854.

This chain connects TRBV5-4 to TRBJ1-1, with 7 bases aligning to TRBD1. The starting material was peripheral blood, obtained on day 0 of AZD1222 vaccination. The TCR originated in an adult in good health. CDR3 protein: CASSQGGVTNTEAFF. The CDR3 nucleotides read TGTGCCAGCAGCCAGGGGGGAGTGACCAACACTGAAGCTTTCTTT.